This T cell receptor beta chain derives from a study of cytotoxic CD8 clonotypes in ibrutinib-treated CLL. As for the study in general: Following a median about eleven months of treatment, with a range of 6 to 36, response samples were taken.

V shed 1 base and J 3 bases; nucleotides not matched to a gene: 4. The CDR3 spans 15 residues. Germline CDR1 reads MGHRA; CDR2 reads YSYEKL. Study-wide points: The clonality went up when patients responded to ibrutinib and dropped back toward baseline at progression.

Target depth was 1 in 200,000 to 1 in 1 million T cells, about 10x per clonotype. Measured with immunoSEQ multiplex PCR; TCRdb has only the in-frame clones, and not every one. The profile shows 90,000 to 100,000 clones, around 73% of them singletons. With respect to this clone: Its target is not known.

Sample: PBMCs, taken after 12 months of ibrutinib treatment. This receptor was identified in a human donor with chronic lymphocytic leukemia. The chain links TRBV4-1 to TRBJ2-3; TRBD2 aligns across 7 bases. The CDR3 sequence is CASSQVGTTTDTQYF. The DNA of the CDR3 is TGCGCCAGCAGCCAAGTTGGGACTACTACAGATACGCAGTATTTT.